This T cell receptor (beta chain) was recovered during a study of cytomegalovirus exposure and HLA in healthy donors. Study conclusions and caveats: Listed as cytomegalovirus-associated were more than 150 TCR beta chains.

A remark on this clone: What it binds is unknown.

The PCR was carried out with 60 Vbeta primers and 13 Jbeta primers. Repertoires were generated with immunoSEQ multiplex PCR, while TCRdb's copy carries only in-frame clones and drops some. Here the sample spans 90,000 to 120,000 clones, more than 65% being singletons. The CDR3 extends over 15 amino acids. CDR1 is LNHNV, CDR2 YYDKDF, per germline (reference sequence). The V gene lost 1 base and the J gene lost 3 bases, with 10 bases spanning the gap. Source material: PBMCs. This chain uses TRBV15 with TRBJ1-5, with D possibly TRBD1 on 5 matching bases. The clonotype was recovered from a male donor in good health and CMV-seronegative. The CDR3 reads CATSRGGVVNQPQHF. CDR3 nucleotide sequence: TGTGCCACCAGCAGAGGGGGGGTCGTCAATCAGCCCCAGCATTTT.